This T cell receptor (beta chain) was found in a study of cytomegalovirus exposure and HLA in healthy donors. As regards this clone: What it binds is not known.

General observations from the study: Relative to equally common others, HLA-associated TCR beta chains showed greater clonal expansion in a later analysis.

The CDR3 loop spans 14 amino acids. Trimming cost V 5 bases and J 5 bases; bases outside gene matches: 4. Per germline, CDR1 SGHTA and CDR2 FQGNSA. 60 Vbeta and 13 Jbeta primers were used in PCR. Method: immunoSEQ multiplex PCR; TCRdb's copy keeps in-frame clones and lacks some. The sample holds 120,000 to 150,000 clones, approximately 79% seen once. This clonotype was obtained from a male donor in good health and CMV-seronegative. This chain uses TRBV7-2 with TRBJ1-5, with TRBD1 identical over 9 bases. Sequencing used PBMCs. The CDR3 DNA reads TGTGCCAGCAGCGACGACAGGGGGGATCAGCCCCAGCATTTT. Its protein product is CASSDDRGDQPQHF.